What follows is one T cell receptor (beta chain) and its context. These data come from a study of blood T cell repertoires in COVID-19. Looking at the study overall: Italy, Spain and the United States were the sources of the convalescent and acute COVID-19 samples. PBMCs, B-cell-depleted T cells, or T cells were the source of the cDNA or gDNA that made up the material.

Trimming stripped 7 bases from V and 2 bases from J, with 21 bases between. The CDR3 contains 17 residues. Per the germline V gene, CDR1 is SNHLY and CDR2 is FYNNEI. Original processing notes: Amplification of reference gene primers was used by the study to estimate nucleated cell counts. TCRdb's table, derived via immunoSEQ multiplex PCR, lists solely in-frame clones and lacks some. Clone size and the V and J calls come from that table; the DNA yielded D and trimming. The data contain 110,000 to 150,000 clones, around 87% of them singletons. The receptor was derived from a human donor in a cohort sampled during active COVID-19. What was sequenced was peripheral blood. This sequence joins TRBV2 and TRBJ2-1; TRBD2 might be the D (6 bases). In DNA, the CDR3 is TGTGCCAGCAACCGGGACTCTCGGAAGACCGCCTACAATGAGCAGTTCTTC. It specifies CASNRDSRKTAYNEQFF.